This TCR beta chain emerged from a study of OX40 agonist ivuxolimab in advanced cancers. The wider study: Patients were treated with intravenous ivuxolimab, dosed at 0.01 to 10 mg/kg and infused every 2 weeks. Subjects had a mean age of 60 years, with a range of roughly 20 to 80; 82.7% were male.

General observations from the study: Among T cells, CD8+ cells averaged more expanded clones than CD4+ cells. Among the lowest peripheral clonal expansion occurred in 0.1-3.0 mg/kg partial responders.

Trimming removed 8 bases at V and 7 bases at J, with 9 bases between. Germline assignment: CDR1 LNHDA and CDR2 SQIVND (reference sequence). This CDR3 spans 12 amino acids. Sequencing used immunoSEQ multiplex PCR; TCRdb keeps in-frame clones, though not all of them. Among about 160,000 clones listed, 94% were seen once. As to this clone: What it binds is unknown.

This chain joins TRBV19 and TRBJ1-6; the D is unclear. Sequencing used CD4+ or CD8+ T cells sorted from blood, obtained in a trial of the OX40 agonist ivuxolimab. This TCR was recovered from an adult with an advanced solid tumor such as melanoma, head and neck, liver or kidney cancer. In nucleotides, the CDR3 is TGTGCCAGTGGACTGTCCAATTCACCCCTCCACTTT. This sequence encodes CASGLSNSPLHF.